This T cell receptor (beta chain) was sequenced during a study of cytomegalovirus exposure and HLA in healthy donors. Whole-study context: The early release's HLA-typed donors yielded 78 million or so unique TCRs.

In this sample, this clone turned up a few times. The antigen is unknown. The CDR3 sequence is 11 residues long. V gave up 4 bases and J gave up 7 bases, with 7 bases separating them. Per germline, CDR1 SNHLY and CDR2 FYNNEI. Overall study results and limits: Of the V segments, some could not be distinguished, including TRBV6-2 and TRBV6-3, and were excluded. Earlier analysis found most TCR beta V segments productive about 90% or about 30% of the time.

Amplification used 60 Vbeta primers and 13 Jbeta primers. Only in-frame clones appear in the TCRdb table, and some are missing; sequencing was by immunoSEQ multiplex PCR. The data show some 170,000 clones, roughly 80% seen once. The sequencing sample was made of PBMCs. The chain combines TRBV2 with TRBJ1-1; a weak D match, TRBD1 (5 bases). The receptor was isolated from a man younger than 30 in good health and CMV-seropositive. CDR3 nucleotides: TGTGCCAGCAGTGTAAGGGGTGAAGCTTTCTTT. Protein product: CASSVRGEAFF.